The clone carrying this T cell receptor beta chain was picked up a small number of times. Antigen: not known. The ends were cut back, 4 bases at V and 1 base at J, with 12 bases in the middle. This CDR3 is built from 15 residues. Germline lookup yields CDR1 SGHDT and CDR2 YYEEEE. These data come from a study of early T cells in non-severe SARS-CoV-2 infection. Background on the study: Whole-blood bulk RNA, unsorted, was sequenced, and chains were unpaired. Study-wide results and caveats: The study's VDJdb matching favored anti-spike CD8 responses and missed private and CD4 specificities.

Researchers tagged individual cDNA molecules with unique molecular identifiers. TCRdb reanalysed the 5' RACE reads using MiXCR and keeps one entry per CDR3 protein. The table shows about 60,000 distinct CDR3 sequences, with 8.5% to 10% occurring only once. Material: whole blood. The chain combines TRBV5-6 with TRBJ1-5; tentatively, D is TRBD1 (5 bases). This TCR was recovered from an adult who was a healthcare worker with PCR-confirmed SARS-CoV-2 infection or an uninfected control (not recorded which). DNA for the CDR3: TGTGCCAGCAGCACCTCAGGGATGAGCAATCAGCCCCAGCATTTT. It translates to CASSTSGMSNQPQHF.